These T cell receptor beta chains were read from a single sample in a study of T cell responses to AZD1222 COVID-19 vaccine. The table came from immunoSEQ multiplex PCR; TCRdb's copy has only in-frame clones and leaves some out. The data show some 120,000 clones, roughly nine tenths seen once. Sequenced material: peripheral blood, taken on day 0 of AZD1222 vaccination. The receptors were gathered from an adult in good health. The CDR3 runs from the conserved cysteine through the conserved F or W. The D gene is left open where the match is weak. Clone sizes are given selectively: once, few, many, or a class where the clone is expanded.

d_call	j_call	cdr3_length	clone_size	v_call	cdr3_nt	cdr3_aa
-	TRBJ1-5	17	-	TRBV2	TGTGCCAGCAGTGATATTGGCAGGGTGGGAAACAATCAGCCCCAGCATTTT	CASSDIGRVGNNQPQHF
-	TRBJ2-1	15	once	TRBV21-1	TGTGCCAGCAGCAAAGTAGCGGGTAGAGGCAATGAGCAGTTCTTC	CASSKVAGRGNEQFF
TRBD1	TRBJ1-2	14	-	TRBV18	TGTGCCAGCTCACCATTGGGACAGGGTAATGGCTACACCTTC	CASSPLGQGNGYTF
-	TRBJ2-7	13	-	TRBV5-5	TGTGCCAGCAGCTTGGACCCTTCTTTGGAGCAGTACTTC	CASSLDPSLEQYF
TRBD1	TRBJ1-5	15	-	TRBV2	TGTGCCAGCACCCTTTACAGGGGAACCAATCAGCCCCAGCATTTT	CASTLYRGTNQPQHF
TRBD1	TRBJ1-2	15	-	TRBV11-3	TGTGCCAGCAGCTTACGGGCAGGGGGAAGGTATGGCTACACCTTC	CASSLRAGGRYGYTF
-	TRBJ2-7	17	-	TRBV21-1	TGTGCCAGCAGCGCGGGACTAGCGGGAGTTCCTAGCTACGAGCAGTACTTC	CASSAGLAGVPSYEQYF
-	TRBJ1-5	11	-	TRBV6-5	TGTGCCAGCAATGGTGAACAGCCCCAGCATTTT	CASNGEQPQHF
-	TRBJ2-1	11	-	TRBV10-1	TGCGCCAGCGGGAGCTACAATGAGCAGTTCTTC	CASGSYNEQFF
-	TRBJ1-1	14	few	TRBV9	TGTGCCAGCAGCGTAGCTCTGGGTGGCACTGAAGCTTTCTTT	CASSVALGGTEAFF
TRBD2	TRBJ2-5	16	-	TRBV7-8	TGTGCCAGCAGCTTAGTAGGATCTAGCGGGAGGAAGACCCAGTACTTC	CASSLVGSSGRKTQYF
-	TRBJ1-1	13	-	TRBV19	TGTGCCAGTAGTATATCTGGTTACACTGAAGCTTTCTTT	CASSISGYTEAFF
TRBD2	TRBJ2-7	15	-	TRBV7-6	TGTGCCAGCAGCCCTTTAGCGGGAGGGGGGTACGAGCAGTACTTC	CASSPLAGGGYEQYF
-	TRBJ2-7	14	-	TRBV19	TGTGCCAGTAGTAGAACCCCCGACGGTTACGAGCAGTACTTC	CASSRTPDGYEQYF
-	TRBJ1-3	18	-	TRBV27	TGTGCCAGCAGTAGGGTCGGGGCGGAACGTCTCTCTGGAAACACCATATATTTT	CASSRVGAERLSGNTIYF
-	TRBJ1-1	18	-	TRBV7-2	TGTGCCAGCAGCTTAGAAGGGGGGTTAACCTTCATGAACACTGAAGCTTTCTTT	CASSLEGGLTFMNTEAFF
-	TRBJ2-1	15	-	TRBV5-4	TGTGCCAGCAGCCCCAGGGCTAGCCCCTACAATGAGCAGTTCTTC	CASSPRASPYNEQFF
-	TRBJ2-1	15	-	TRBV6-1	TGTGCCAGCAGTGATAGGGACGCATCCTACAATGAGCAGTTCTTC	CASSDRDASYNEQFF
-	TRBJ1-2	14	-	TRBV7-9	TGTGCCAGCAGCGGGATCGCGGTGGACTATGGCTACACCTTC	CASSGIAVDYGYTF
-	TRBJ2-7	12	-	TRBV7-2	TGTGCCAGCAGCCGTATCTCCTACGAGCAGTACTTC	CASSRISYEQYF
-	TRBJ1-1	15	-	TRBV18	TGTGCCAGCTCGCCTAACAGGCAAATGAACACTGAAGCTTTCTTT	CASSPNRQMNTEAFF
-	TRBJ1-2	13	-	TRBV27	TGTGCCAGCAGTTTGGGCAGGGGCTATGGCTACACCTTC	CASSLGRGYGYTF
TRBD1	TRBJ2-7	15	-	TRBV5-1	TGCGCCAGCAGCAGGGGACAGGGAAGCATCAACGAGCAGTACTTC	CASSRGQGSINEQYF
TRBD2	TRBJ2-1	15	-	TRBV19	TGTGCCAGTAGTACCCGGACTAGCGGGATTGCTGAGCAGTTCTTC	CASSTRTSGIAEQFF
-	TRBJ2-1	11	few	TRBV20-1	TGCAGTCCCAGGGACTACAATGAGCAGTTCTTC	CSPRDYNEQFF
-	TRBJ1-1	15	-	TRBV7-8	TGTGCCAGCAGCTTAGAGCTGGTCCTGGGAACTGAAGCTTTCTTT	CASSLELVLGTEAFF
-	TRBJ2-7	13	-	TRBV10-3	TGTGCCATCAAAAATGGCCGGTCCTACGAGCAGTACTTC	CAIKNGRSYEQYF
-	TRBJ1-5	13	-	TRBV7-8	TGTGCCAGCAGCCGCGAAGGGGACCAGCCCCAGCATTTT	CASSREGDQPQHF
-	TRBJ1-4	15	once	TRBV10-3	TGTGCCATCAGTGAAGACGGCTCAACTAATGAAAAACTGTTTTTT	CAISEDGSTNEKLFF
-	TRBJ1-2	11	-	TRBV12-3/TRBV12-4	TGTGCCAGCAGCATAGGGTCTGGCTACACCTTC	CASSIGSGYTF
-	TRBJ2-2	12	-	TRBV9	TGTGCCAGCAGCCCCCCGGCCGGGGAGCTGTTTTTT	CASSPPAGELFF
-	TRBJ1-3	15	-	TRBV5-8	TGTGCCAGCAGCTTGGGTCTAGTCTCTGGAAACACCATATATTTT	CASSLGLVSGNTIYF
-	TRBJ2-7	13	-	TRBV24-1	TGTGCCACCAGCCCGGGACACAACTACGAGCAGTACTTC	CATSPGHNYEQYF
-	TRBJ2-3	12	-	TRBV29-1	TGCAGCGTTGCTCTCTTAGAAGATACGCAGTATTTT	CSVALLEDTQYF
-	TRBJ1-2	13	-	TRBV5-6	TGTGCCAGCAGCTTTCCGCCAGGGGACGGCTACACCTTC	CASSFPPGDGYTF
-	TRBJ1-2	14	-	TRBV5-8	TGTGCCAGCAGCCTTCCGGGGGTAGACTATGGCTACACCTTC	CASSLPGVDYGYTF
-	TRBJ2-1	14	once	TRBV4-2	TGTGCCAGCAGCCAGCTCGGAAACTACAATGAGCAGTTCTTC	CASSQLGNYNEQFF
TRBD2	TRBJ2-1	15	-	TRBV7-2	TGTGCCAGCAGCTTAGGTCTAGCGGCCTACAATGAGCAGTTCTTC	CASSLGLAAYNEQFF
-	TRBJ1-4	14	-	TRBV4-3	TGCGCCAGCAGCGAAGGGATGGGCGATGAAAAACTGTTTTTT	CASSEGMGDEKLFF
-	TRBJ1-1	12	once	TRBV5-5	TGTGCCAGCAGCTTGGCGCTGACTGAAGCTTTCTTT	CASSLALTEAFF
TRBD1	TRBJ2-7	15	few	TRBV3-1/TRBV3-2	TGTGCCAGCCAATGGGGACAGGGGGCCTCCTACGAGCAGTACTTC	CASQWGQGASYEQYF
-	TRBJ1-6	14	-	TRBV5-1	TGCGCCAGCAGCTTGGAAGGGCTGAATTCACCCCTCCACTTT	CASSLEGLNSPLHF
-	TRBJ1-6	13	-	TRBV3-1/TRBV3-2	TGTGCCAGCAGCCAGTCAGGGCAATCACCCCTCCACTTT	CASSQSGQSPLHF
TRBD2	TRBJ2-1	15	-	TRBV5-1	TGCGCCAGCAGCTTGACGGCGGGGGGCTACAATGAGCAGTTCTTC	CASSLTAGGYNEQFF
-	TRBJ1-4	12	-	TRBV3-1/TRBV3-2	TGTGCCAGCAGCCGGGGAGGTGGGGAACTGTTTTTT	CASSRGGGELFF
-	TRBJ2-7	11	few	TRBV12-1	TGTGCCAGCATCGAGTCTTACGAGCAGTACTTC	CASIESYEQYF
-	TRBJ2-7	15	once	TRBV10-1	TGCGCCAGCAGTGAGAGTTCAGGGATAAGCTACGAGCAGTACTTC	CASSESSGISYEQYF
-	TRBJ1-2	13	-	TRBV3-1/TRBV3-2	TGTGCCAGCAGCCAAGGCGGGCCGGACGACTACACCTTC	CASSQGGPDDYTF
-	TRBJ2-3	14	-	TRBV13	TGTGCCAGCAGCTTAGGCCTAGCTGCAGATACGCAGTATTTT	CASSLGLAADTQYF
TRBD2	TRBJ2-3	18	-	TRBV5-1	TGCGCCAGCAGCTTAGTAGCGGGAGGGCTTTCGATCACAGATACGCAGTATTTT	CASSLVAGGLSITDTQYF
TRBD1	TRBJ1-4	15	-	TRBV7-9	TGTGCCAGCAGCCTAGAGGGGGCGGCGGGTGAAAAACTGTTTTTT	CASSLEGAAGEKLFF
TRBD1	TRBJ1-1	14	once	TRBV27	TGTGCCAGCAGGTGGGGACAGGGGGACACTGAAGCTTTCTTT	CASRWGQGDTEAFF